These T cell receptor beta chains were read from a single sample in a study of technical replicates of blood from a handful of donors. TCRdb's table, derived via immunoSEQ multiplex PCR, lists solely in-frame clones and lacks some. The table lists about 83,000 clones, approximately 94% of them singletons. The specimen was T cells isolated from PBMCs. The receptors were gathered from a human donor in good health. CDR3s include the opening cysteine and the closing phenylalanine or tryptophan. The D gene is left open where the match is weak. Expanded clones are given a class, and other clones once, few, many or no size at all.

CDR3	DNA	D	size	V	J	length
CASSIGPYSNQPQHF	TGTGCCAGTAGTATCGGTCCTTATAGCAATCAGCCCCAGCATTTT	-	-	TRBV19	TRBJ1-5	15
CASSRGMNTEAFF	TGTGCCAGCAGTCGGGGGATGAACACTGAAGCTTTCTTT	-	-	TRBV6-6	TRBJ1-1	13
CASSEAGAKSYNSPLHF	TGTGCCAGCAGTGAAGCAGGGGCTAAGTCCTATAATTCACCCCTCCACTTT	-	-	TRBV6-1	TRBJ1-6	17
CASSPGVGANVLTF	TGTGCCAGCAGCCCAGGGGTCGGGGCCAACGTCCTGACTTTC	-	-	TRBV4-2	TRBJ2-6	14
CASSYERGINEQFF	TGTGCCAGCAGCTACGAGCGGGGGATCAATGAGCAGTTCTTC	TRBD2	-	TRBV7-9	TRBJ2-1	14
CASSLGQPTGELFF	TGTGCCAGCAGCTTGGGACAGCCGACCGGGGAGCTGTTTTTT	-	-	TRBV5-4	TRBJ2-2	14
CASRKGGAGAPLHF	TGTGCCAGCCGGAAGGGGGGCGCGGGGGCACCCCTCCACTTT	-	-	TRBV6-5	TRBJ1-6	14
CASSADRVSQYF	TGTGCCAGCAGCGCCGACAGGGTGTCGCAGTACTTC	TRBD1	-	TRBV7-9	TRBJ2-7	12
CASSESTGRTEAFF	TGTGCCAGCAGTGAATCGACAGGGAGGACTGAAGCTTTCTTT	TRBD1	-	TRBV6-1	TRBJ1-1	14
CASSIHLAWETQYF	TGTGCCAGCAGCATCCATCTAGCGTGGGAGACCCAGTACTTC	-	once	TRBV5-6	TRBJ2-5	14
CASSYLQGSTPNTGELFF	TGCGCCAGCAGCTACCTACAGGGGTCAACCCCGAACACCGGGGAGCTGTTTTTT	TRBD1	-	TRBV5-1	TRBJ2-2	18
CASSHRISGTGWYEQYF	TGTGCCAGCAGTCACCGGATATCCGGGACAGGTTGGTACGAGCAGTACTTC	TRBD1	once	TRBV2	TRBJ2-7	17
CASSYSMTSRDTQYF	TGTGCCAGCAGTTACTCGATGACTAGCCGAGATACGCAGTATTTT	TRBD2	-	TRBV6-5	TRBJ2-3	15
CASSVNRGNTEAFF	TGTGCCAGCAGCGTAAACAGGGGAAACACTGAAGCTTTCTTT	TRBD1	-	TRBV9	TRBJ1-1	14
CSALQGDTQYF	TGCAGTGCTCTCCAGGGGGATACGCAGTATTTT	-	-	TRBV20-1	TRBJ2-3	11
CASSSPGLAGVGEQYF	TGTGCCAGCAGTTCCCCGGGACTAGCGGGAGTCGGGGAGCAGTACTTC	TRBD2	-	TRBV28	TRBJ2-7	16
CASSQATGVGYTF	TGCGCCAGCAGCCAAGCTACAGGGGTTGGCTACACCTTC	TRBD1	-	TRBV4-1	TRBJ1-2	13
CASSIKETALNYGYTF	TGCGCCAGCAGTATAAAAGAGACAGCACTTAACTATGGCTACACCTTC	-	-	TRBV5-1	TRBJ1-2	16
CASSSNTGTNEKLFF	TGTGCCAGCAGTTCTAACACAGGGACGAATGAAAAACTGTTTTTT	-	-	TRBV27	TRBJ1-4	15
CASSPFGTGTGELFF	TGTGCCAGCTCACCCTTCGGGACAGGAACCGGGGAGCTGTTTTTT	TRBD1	-	TRBV18	TRBJ2-2	15
CASNGGAGHNEQFF	TGTGCCAGCAATGGGGGGGCTGGGCACAATGAGCAGTTCTTC	-	-	TRBV6-6	TRBJ2-1	14
CASSEADGPGYGYTF	TGTGCCAGCAGTGAAGCGGACGGCCCGGGGTATGGCTACACCTTC	-	-	TRBV6-1	TRBJ1-2	15
CASSLAGIGNTIYF	TGCGCCAGCAGCTTGGCAGGGATTGGAAACACCATATATTTT	-	-	TRBV5-1	TRBJ1-3	14
CASSDPGLNSGANVLTF	TGTGCCAGCAGTGACCCGGGACTGAACTCTGGGGCCAACGTCCTGACTTTC	-	-	TRBV25-1	TRBJ2-6	17